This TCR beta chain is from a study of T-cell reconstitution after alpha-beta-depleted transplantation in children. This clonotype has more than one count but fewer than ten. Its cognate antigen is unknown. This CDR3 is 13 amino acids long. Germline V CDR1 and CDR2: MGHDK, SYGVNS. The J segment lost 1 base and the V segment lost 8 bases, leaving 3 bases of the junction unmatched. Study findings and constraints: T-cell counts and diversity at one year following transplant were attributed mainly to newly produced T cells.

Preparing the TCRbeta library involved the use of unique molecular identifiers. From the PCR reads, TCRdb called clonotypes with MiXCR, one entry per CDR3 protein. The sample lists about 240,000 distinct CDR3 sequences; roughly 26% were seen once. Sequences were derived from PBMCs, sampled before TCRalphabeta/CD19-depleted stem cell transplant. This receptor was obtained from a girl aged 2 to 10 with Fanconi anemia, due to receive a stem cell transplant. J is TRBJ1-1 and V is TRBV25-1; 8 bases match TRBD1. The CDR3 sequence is CASGTGPNTEAFF. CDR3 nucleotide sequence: TGTGCCAGCGGGACAGGACCGAACACTGAAGCTTTCTTT.